The 13 T cell receptor beta chains listed next were all sequenced from one sample in a study of T cells expressing NK-cell markers. Following a re-call of the 5' RACE reads, TCRdb has one entry per CDR3 protein and lacks DNA. Its table lists roughly 170,000 distinct CDR3 sequences. The sequenced material came from blood T cells: a sorted CD56 or NKG2C T cell subset, CD4+ or CD8+ T cells, or bulk PBMC T cells (not recorded which). Receptors were obtained from a woman between 18 and 69 years old in good health.

The J gene is TRBJ1-1, the V gene TRBV5-1. Looked up from germline, CDR1 is SGHRS and CDR2 is YFSETQ. CDR3 length equals 13 residues. This chain's CDR3 is CASSREMNTEAFF.

This chain connects TRBV5-1 to TRBJ2-1; TCRdb picks TRBD1, but there is no DNA to check that call. Germline loops: CDR1 SGHRS, CDR2 YFSETQ. The CDR3 length is 16 residues. CDR3 in amino acids: CASSSHLGVGYNEQFF.

J is TRBJ1-4 and V is TRBV28. The CDR3 extends over 13 amino acids. The germline CDR1 and CDR2 sequences are MDHEN and SYDVKM. CDR3 region: CASSYQLREKLFF.

The chain couples TRBV7-7 to TRBJ2-5; TCRdb selects TRBD2, and the lack of DNA leaves this call unchecked. The length of the CDR3 is 14 residues. CDR1 and CDR2 (germline): SSHAT, FNYEAQ (reference sequence). The CDR3 is CASSSGGGAETQYF.

This sequence joins TRBV15 and TRBJ2-1; the TCRdb call, TRBD1, lacks DNA for checking. This CDR3 spans 15 amino acids. In germline, CDR1 is LNHNV, CDR2 YYDKDF (reference sequence). CDR3 sequence: CATSSHRGNYNEQFF.

V usage is TRBV3-1 and J usage is TRBJ2-5; there is no DNA to check the TCRdb D call of TRBD2. This CDR3 is 14 amino acids long. Germline values: CDR1 LGHDT, CDR2 YNNKEL (reference sequence). This CDR3 is CASSQVQREETQYF.

The rearrangement uses TRBV5-1 and TRBJ2-3. Germline V gene lookup returns CDR1 SGHRS and CDR2 YFSETQ. The CDR3 runs to 14 residues. This CDR3 reads CASSLLGGTDTQYF.

This chain connects TRBV7-3 to TRBJ2-3. The germline gives CDR1 SGHTA, CDR2 FQGTGA. The CDR3 length is 13 residues. The CDR3 here is CASSLTTTDTQYF.

The gene calls are TRBV24-1 and TRBJ2-1; TCRdb reports TRBD1, a call that lacks DNA to check it against. The germline V gene encodes CDR1 KGHDR and CDR2 SFDVKD. The CDR3 extends over 15 amino acids. The CDR3 here is CATSDSGTFNNEQFF.

The V call is TRBV20-1, the J call TRBJ1-2. Germline CDR1 is DFQATT and CDR2 is SNEGSKA (reference sequence). This CDR3 is 11 amino acids long. CDR3 amino acids: CSARISYGYTF.

The V and J genes are TRBV5-1 and TRBJ2-3; TCRdb's D call, TRBD2, is unchecked because there is no DNA. The CDR3 contains 14 residues. Germline V gives CDR1 SGHRS, CDR2 YFSETQ. The CDR3 reads CASSFGRGIDTQYF.

The CDR3 here is CASSRVGGGVDYGYTF. The chain couples TRBV12-3 or TRBV12-4 to TRBJ1-2. The CDR3 totals 16 residues.

V usage is TRBV20-1 and J usage is TRBJ1-2; TCRdb designates TRBD1, a call that cannot be tested without DNA. Per germline, CDR1 DFQATT and CDR2 SNEGSKA (reference sequence). The CDR3 sequence is 13 residues long. Here the CDR3 reads CSARGAAGGGYTF.